Below, 24 T cell receptor beta chains from the same sample are listed, as sequenced in a study of shared clonotypes between healthy human individuals. The assay was immunoSEQ multiplex PCR, and TCRdb's table has in-frame clones only and misses some. Of over 2 million clones listed, 92% are singletons. The specimen sequenced was naive CD4+ T cells from PBMCs. Documented subset: CD45RA+ positively selected. These receptors came from a man between 18 and 29 years old in good health. Some clones in this sample may be carry-over from other donors' samples.

V and J are TRBV2 and TRBJ1-4, with no clear D. The CDR3 has 11 residues. The V gene's germline CDR1 is SNHLY and CDR2 FYNNEI. V lost 11 bases to trimming and J lost 4 bases, with 8 bases between them. CDR3 sequence (DNA): TGTGCCGGACGGGTTAATGAAAAACTGTTTTTT. This encodes CAGRVNEKLFF.

V gene TRBV6-6 combines with J gene TRBJ1-2; 7 bases agree with TRBD1. Germline assignment: CDR1 MNHNY and CDR2 SVGAGI (reference sequence). V shed 7 bases, J shed 7 bases, and the junction held 6 bases outside the gene matches. The CDR3 is 12 residues long. CDR3 sequence (DNA): TGTGCCAGCACCGCGACAGGGTTTGGCTACACCTTC. Residues: CASTATGFGYTF.

The chain uses TRBV7-8 and TRBJ2-7, with 8 bases identical to TRBD1. Germline CDR1 SGHVS, CDR2 FQNEAQ. This CDR3 spans 15 amino acids. With V trimmed by 5 bases and J by 4 bases, 10 bases remained unmatched. The CDR3 DNA is TGTGCCAGCAGCCCAACCGACAGGGGTTTTTACGAGCAGTACTTC. Translating it yields CASSPTDRGFYEQYF.

A remark on this clone: In the same sample, other DNA sequences code for this CDR3. The chain couples TRBV9 to TRBJ1-3, with TRBD1 matching over 7 bases. CDR3 length: 16 residues. Germline CDR1 and CDR2: SGDLS and YYNGEE. The V and J ends lost 4 bases and 0 bases, in that order; junction bases with no gene match: 7. The CDR3 DNA reads TGTGCCAGCAGCCCTCGGACAGGCCTCTCTGGAAACACCATATATTTT. As protein: CASSPRTGLSGNTIYF.

V usage is TRBV6-1 and J usage is TRBJ1-5, with 9 bases aligning to TRBD1. J was trimmed by 5 bases and V by 5 bases; bases with no gene match: 1. Germline V lookup: CDR1 MNHNS, CDR2 SASEGT. The CDR3 is 13 residues long. CDR3 nucleotide sequence: TGTGCCAGCAGTTGGACAGGGGATCAGCCCCAGCATTTT. It codes for CASSWTGDQPQHF.

V gene TRBV5-4 combines with J gene TRBJ2-2; 9 bases match TRBD1. This CDR3 is built from 16 residues. The germline gives CDR1 SGHNT, CDR2 YYREEE (reference sequence). J was trimmed by 3 bases and V by 3 bases; bases with no gene match: 6. The CDR3 is CASSWGQGRDTGELFF. CDR3 DNA sequence: TGTGCCAGCAGCTGGGGACAGGGCAGGGACACCGGGGAGCTGTTTTTT.

The chain employs TRBV28 and TRBJ1-6; 8 positions match TRBD1. The CDR3 spans 14 residues. Germline V lookup: CDR1 MDHEN, CDR2 SYDVKM. Unmatched junction bases numbered 4, after V lost 8 bases and J lost 4 bases. Here the CDR3 DNA reads TGTGCCAGCCAAGACAGGGGTTATAATTCACCCCTCCACTTT. This codes for CASQDRGYNSPLHF.

Concerning this clone itself: Other DNA sequences in this specimen translate into the identical CDR3. V gene TRBV18 combines with J gene TRBJ1-2; 8 nucleotides agree with TRBD1. The V gene end was trimmed by 3 bases and the J gene end by 2 bases; junction bases not matched to a gene: 5. Germline V lookup: CDR1 KGHSH, CDR2 LQKENI. There are 15 residues in the CDR3. The CDR3 DNA is TGTGCCAGCTCACCTGGACAGGGATCCAACTATGGCTACACCTTC. Translating gives CASSPGQGSNYGYTF. Supplemented by reference TRBV18 and TRBJ1-2, the full variable domain reads NAGVMQNPRHLVRRRGQEARLRCSPMKGHSHVYWYRQLPEEGLKFMVYLQKENIIDESGMPKERFSAEFPKEGPSILRIQQVVRGDSAAYFCASSPGQGSNYGYTFGSGTRLTVV.

Regarding this clone: The sample carries other DNA sequences with the same CDR3. The chain combines TRBV5-1 with TRBJ2-5; D unresolved. Germline CDR1 and CDR2: SGHRS and YFSETQ. The CDR3 length is 12 residues. Trimming pared 0 bases from V and 4 bases from J, leaving 4 bases between. Written as DNA, the CDR3 is TGCGCCAGCAGCTTGGATCGAGAGACCCAGTACTTC. Amino acid sequence: CASSLDRETQYF. Variable domain in full (rest from reference TRBV5-1 and TRBJ2-5): KAGVTQTPRYLIKTRGQQVTLSCSPISGHRSVSWYQQTPGQGLQFLFEYFSETQRNKGNFPGRFSGRQFSNSRSEMNVSTLELGDSALYLCASSLDRETQYFGPGTRLLVL.

The rearrangement uses TRBV2 and TRBJ2-5; 7 bases line up with TRBD2. The CDR3 runs 15 residues. Germline lookup yields CDR1 SNHLY and CDR2 FYNNEI. Unmatched junction bases numbered 11, after V lost 6 bases and J lost 4 bases. Written as DNA, the CDR3 is TGTGCCAGCAGCGACCAAGGACTAGTAGGAGAGACCCAGTACTTC. Protein sequence: CASSDQGLVGETQYF. The full variable domain, its missing parts supplied by reference TRBV2 and TRBJ2-5, is EPEVTQTPSHQVTQMGQEVILRCVPISNHLYFYWYRQILGQKVEFLVSFYNNEISEKSEIFDDQFSVERPDGSNFTLKIRSTKLEDSAMYFCASSDQGLVGETQYFGPGTRLLVL.

CDR3: CASPNRGTFGYTF. The CDR3 nucleotides read TGTGCCAGCCCAAACAGGGGAACCTTCGGCTACACCTTC. This chain joins TRBV28 and TRBJ1-2, with 7 bases aligning to TRBD1. Germline values: CDR1 MDHEN, CDR2 SYDVKM. The V segment lost 8 bases and the J segment 8 bases; nucleotides outside the gene matches: 11. The CDR3 spans 13 residues.

Points on this clone: This CDR3 is also generated by other DNA sequences in the sample. This chain's CDR3 is CASSLDGNYGYTF. In DNA, the CDR3 is TGTGCCAGCAGTTTAGATGGGAACTATGGCTACACCTTC. J is TRBJ1-2 and V is TRBV27; no clear D. The germline CDR1 and CDR2 sequences are MNHEY and SMNVEV (reference sequence). CDR3 length: 13 amino acids. Trimming left V 2 bases short and J 2 bases short, with 6 bases between.

This sequence joins TRBV21-1 and TRBJ2-7; whether TRBD1, the table's D call, matches the DNA was not checked. TRBV21-1 is deemed a pseudogene. This CDR3 has 18 amino acids. CDR3 amino acids: CASSKDRPGQGAVNEQYF. As DNA, the CDR3 is TGTGCCAGCAGCAAAGACCGTCCGGGACAGGGGGCGGTTAACGAGCAGTACTTC.

The rearrangement joins TRBV5-1 to TRBJ2-3; 9 nucleotides line up with TRBD2. The ends lost 0 bases at V and 1 base at J; junction bases unmatched: 12. Germline values: CDR1 SGHRS, CDR2 YFSETQ. The CDR3 has 19 amino acids. Here the CDR3 reads CASSLAYGASGTGTDTQYF. The CDR3 bases are TGCGCCAGCAGCTTGGCGTACGGGGCTAGCGGGACTGGCACAGATACGCAGTATTTT.

This clone was seen just once. This chain uses TRBV15 with TRBJ2-6; 10 bases are shared with TRBD2. The CDR3 is 20 amino acids. Germline trimming cut 1 base from V and 4 bases from J; bases unmatched to any gene: 13. Looked up from germline, CDR1 is LNHNV and CDR2 is YYDKDF (reference sequence). The CDR3 loop is CATSRGSSGSRFRGANVLTF. The CDR3 DNA follows: TGTGCCACCAGCAGAGGTTCTAGCGGGAGTCGGTTTAGGGGGGCCAACGTCCTGACTTTC.

The chain employs TRBV5-1 and TRBJ1-3; D might be TRBD1 (5 bases). Germline V gene sequence: CDR1 SGHRS, CDR2 YFSETQ. This CDR3 has 16 residues. V was shortened by 3 bases and J by 3 bases, with 16 bases between the two germline ends. The CDR3 loop reads CASSSNPPGLGNTIYF. CDR3 coding DNA: TGCGCCAGCAGCTCGAACCCTCCGGGGCTTGGAAACACCATATATTTT.

The chain employs TRBV7-2 and TRBJ2-7; TRBD1 is a possible D gene (6 bases). Germline V gives CDR1 SGHTA, CDR2 FQGNSA. The CDR3 extends over 15 amino acids. Trimming cost V 3 bases and J 3 bases, with 15 bases left between them. The DNA of the CDR3 is TGTGCCAGCAGCTTCCAAGGGCAGGGGTTCTACGAGCAGTACTTC. As protein: CASSFQGQGFYEQYF.

The chain links TRBV5-4 to TRBJ2-1; 8 bases fit TRBD2. From germline, CDR1 is SGHNT and CDR2 YYREEE (reference sequence). With 4 bases clipped from V and 9 bases from J, the junction kept 9 bases outside the gene matches. The CDR3 has 14 amino acids. CDR3: CASSTRPLAGEQFF. The CDR3 DNA reads as TGTGCCAGCAGCACCCGCCCGCTAGCGGGTGAGCAGTTCTTC. Variable domain in full (rest from reference TRBV5-4 and TRBJ2-1): ETGVTQSPTHLIKTRGQQVTLRCSSQSGHNTVSWYQQALGQGPQFIFQYYREEENGRGNFPPRFSGLQFPNYSSELNVNALELDDSALYLCASSTRPLAGEQFFGPGTRLTVL.

The rearrangement links TRBV5-1 to TRBJ2-5, with D perhaps given as TRBD1 or TRBD2 (7 bases each). V was clipped by 4 bases and J by 1 base, with 11 bases between them. CDR1 is SGHRS, CDR2 YFSETQ, per germline. This CDR3 has 14 amino acids. CDR3 sequence: CASSQGGTQETQYF. Written as DNA, the CDR3 is TGCGCCAGCAGCCAGGGGGGGACCCAAGAGACCCAGTACTTC.

The chain combines TRBV5-1 with TRBJ2-1; the D gene could be TRBD1 or TRBD2 (5 bases each). The CDR3 has 15 residues. V dropped 0 bases and J dropped 7 bases, with 14 bases sitting between them. Per the germline V gene, CDR1 is SGHRS and CDR2 is YFSETQ. CDR3 amino acids: CASSLEGDPVNEQFF. In DNA, the CDR3 is TGCGCCAGCAGCTTGGAAGGGGACCCCGTGAATGAGCAGTTCTTC.

Note on this clone: The sample holds other DNA sequences that translate to the same CDR3. This sequence joins TRBV5-1 and TRBJ2-5; 10 bases agree with TRBD2. The CDR3 is made up of 15 amino acids. V lost 0 bases to trimming and J lost 5 bases; unmatched junction nucleotides: 4. Germline values: CDR1 SGHRS, CDR2 YFSETQ. The CDR3 spells CASSLGLAGVETQYF. The CDR3, as DNA: TGCGCCAGCAGCTTGGGGCTAGCGGGAGTTGAGACCCAGTACTTC.

The V and J genes are TRBV5-8 and TRBJ2-1; a weak D match, TRBD2 (7 bases). Trimming pared 0 bases from V and 4 bases from J, leaving 11 bases between. Germline lookup yields CDR1 SGHTS and CDR2 YDEGEE. The CDR3 has 15 residues. Here the CDR3 DNA reads TGTGCCAGCAGCTTGGCGGGGGGCCTATACAATGAGCAGTTCTTC. Translated, it gives CASSLAGGLYNEQFF.

The V gene is TRBV27, the J gene TRBJ1-5; tentatively, D is TRBD1 (5 bases). The V and J ends lost 4 bases and 0 bases respectively, with 10 bases between them. The CDR3 extends over 15 amino acids. Germline V gives CDR1 MNHEY, CDR2 SMNVEV (reference sequence). The CDR3 region has the DNA TGTGCCAGCAGTTCTTGGCAGGGTAGCAATCAGCCCCAGCATTTT. As protein: CASSSWQGSNQPQHF.

This clone was picked up a small number of times. Additional DNA sequences in this sample encode the identical CDR3. This chain uses TRBV28 with TRBJ1-5; no clear D. The germline V gene has CDR1 MDHEN and CDR2 SYDVKM. This CDR3 comprises 13 residues. The V gene lost 2 bases and the J gene lost 0 bases, with 2 bases spanning the gap. The CDR3 reads CASSLNSNQPQHF. The CDR3 nucleotides are TGTGCCAGCAGTTTAAATAGCAATCAGCCCCAGCATTTT.